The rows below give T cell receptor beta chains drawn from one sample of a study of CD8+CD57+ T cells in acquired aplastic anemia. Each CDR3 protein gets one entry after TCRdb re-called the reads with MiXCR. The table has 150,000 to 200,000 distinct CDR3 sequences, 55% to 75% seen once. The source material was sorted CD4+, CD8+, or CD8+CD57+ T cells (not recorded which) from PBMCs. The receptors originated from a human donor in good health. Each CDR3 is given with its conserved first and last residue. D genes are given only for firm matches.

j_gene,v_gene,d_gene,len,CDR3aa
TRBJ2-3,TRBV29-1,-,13,CSVEISVTDTQYF
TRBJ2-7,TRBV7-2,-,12,CASSLSESEQYF
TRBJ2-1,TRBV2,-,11,CASSDIGEQFF
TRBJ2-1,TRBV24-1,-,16,CATSEPRGATHNEQFF
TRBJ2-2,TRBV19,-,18,CASSTPRTFATNTGELFF
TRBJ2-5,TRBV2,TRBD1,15,CASGRQGVGQETQYF
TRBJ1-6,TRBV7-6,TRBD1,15,CASSLDRGGNSPLHF
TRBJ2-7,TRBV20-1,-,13,CSARDRSAYEQYF
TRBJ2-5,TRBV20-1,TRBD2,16,CSARDYLAGGEETQYF
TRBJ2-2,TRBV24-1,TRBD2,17,CATSDLPSGGYTGELFF
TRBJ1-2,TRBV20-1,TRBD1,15,CSASLRGFRNYGYTF
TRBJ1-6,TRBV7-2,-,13,CASSRQENSPLHF
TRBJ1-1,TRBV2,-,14,CASSAYGMNTEAFF
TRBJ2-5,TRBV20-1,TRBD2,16,CSASPRGLAGVQTQYF
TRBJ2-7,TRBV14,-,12,CASSQERLEQYF
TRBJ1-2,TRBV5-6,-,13,CASSRISPSGYTF
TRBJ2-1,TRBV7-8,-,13,CASSFGQNKEQFF
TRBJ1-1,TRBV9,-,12,CASSVDGTEAFF
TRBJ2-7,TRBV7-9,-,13,CASSEPPLYEQYF
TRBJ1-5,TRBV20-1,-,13,CSAGTPREPAQHF
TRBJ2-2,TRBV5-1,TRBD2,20,CASSLAAAGTSGQNTGELFF
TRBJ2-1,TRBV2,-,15,CASSILSTVSDEQFF
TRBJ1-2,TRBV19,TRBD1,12,CASSYRGSGYTF
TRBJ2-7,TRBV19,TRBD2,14,CASSGGTPAYEQYF
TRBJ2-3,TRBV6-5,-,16,CASSYSSVSVTDTQYF
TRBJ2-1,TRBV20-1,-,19,CSARDLGLAFPSSYNEQFF
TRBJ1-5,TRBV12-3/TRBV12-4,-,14,CASSLGVGHQPQHF
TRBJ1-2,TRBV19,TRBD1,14,CASRRTGSNYGYTF
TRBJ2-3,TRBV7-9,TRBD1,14,CASSRDRGTDTQYF
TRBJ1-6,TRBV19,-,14,CASSAQGWSSPLHF
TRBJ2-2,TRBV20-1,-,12,CSAAENTGELFF
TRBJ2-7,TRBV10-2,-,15,CASSESLQGAYEQYF
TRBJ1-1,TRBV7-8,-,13,CASRGLGNTEAFF
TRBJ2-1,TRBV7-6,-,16,CASSSSLRDTYNEQFF
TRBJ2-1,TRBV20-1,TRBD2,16,CSARDQPGLAMYEQFF
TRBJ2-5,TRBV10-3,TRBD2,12,CAISFTSAPQYF
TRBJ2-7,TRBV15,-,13,CATSSPSAHEQYF
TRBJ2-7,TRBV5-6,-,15,CASSQGGGTTYGQYF
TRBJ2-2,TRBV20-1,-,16,CSARTDLTLRAGELFF
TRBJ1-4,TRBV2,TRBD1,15,CASSEVGTGGEKLFF
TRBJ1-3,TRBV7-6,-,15,CASSQQGRDGNTIYF
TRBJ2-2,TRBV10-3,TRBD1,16,CAIRISGQADTGELFF
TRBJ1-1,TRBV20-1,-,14,CSVARLDADTEAFF
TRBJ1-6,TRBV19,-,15,CASSLTWGQNSPLHF
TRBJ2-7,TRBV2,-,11,CASSARDEQYF
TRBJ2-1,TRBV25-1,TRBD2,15,CASSEWGTSGGEQFF
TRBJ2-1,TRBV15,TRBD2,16,CATSSRGLADYNEQFF
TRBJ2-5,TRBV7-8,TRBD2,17,CASSHGTSGRGSETQYF
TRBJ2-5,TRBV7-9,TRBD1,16,CASSLATGGLKETQYF
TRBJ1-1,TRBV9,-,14,CASSVGQSLWRALF
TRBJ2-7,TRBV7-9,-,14,CASSHEVYPYEQYF
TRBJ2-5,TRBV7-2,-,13,CASSPFFGETQYF
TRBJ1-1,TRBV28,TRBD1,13,CASSLSTGEGTFF